Each of the 19 T cell receptor beta chains below was sequenced from the same sample in a study of Graves' ophthalmopathy and Graves' hyperthyroidism. The TCR beta CDR3 regions underwent amplification from RNA transcripts. HTBI-primed first-round RT-PCR preceded second-round multiplex PCR. TCRdb processed the multiplex PCR reads anew with MiXCR; each CDR3 protein has one entry. The sample lists over a million distinct CDR3 sequences; about 40% were seen once. Sample: peripheral blood or thyroid tissue (not recorded which). These receptors were taken from an adult man with Graves' hyperthyroidism.

This clonotype came up a few times. V is TRBV11-2 and J is TRBJ2-7, with 9 positions matching TRBD1. J gave up 6 bases and V 1 base, and 7 bases lay outside the gene matches. This CDR3 is 15 amino acids long. CDR1 is SGHAT and CDR2 is FQNNGV in the germline V gene. The CDR3 reads CASSLGWGTGTEQYF. CDR3 in DNA: TGTGCCAGCAGCTTAGGTTGGGGGACAGGGACCGAGCAGTACTTC.

The CDR3 region is CASSQDRPKNTEAFF. The CDR3 DNA reads as TGCGCCAGCAGCCAAGATCGTCCCAAGAACACTGAAGCTTTCTTT. V and J are TRBV4-1 and TRBJ1-1, with D unresolved. Germline V gene lookup returns CDR1 MGHRA and CDR2 YSYEKL. Deletions cut 0 bases from V and 1 base from J, with 9 bases between. The CDR3 consists of 15 residues.

The V gene is TRBV7-2, the J gene TRBJ1-2, with D tentatively TRBD1 (5 bases). The CDR3 is 13 residues long. Germline-derived CDR1 and CDR2 are SGHTA and FQGNSA. V was clipped by 3 bases and J by 8 bases, with 13 bases between them. CDR3 sequence: CASSLVTGRGYTF. Here the CDR3 DNA reads TGTGCCAGCAGCTTGGTTACGGGACGCGGCTACACCTTC.

The rearrangement joins TRBV15 to TRBJ1-6; 7 bases fit TRBD1. The CDR3 runs to 16 residues. V lost 4 bases and J lost 9; bases outside the gene matches: 12. The germline V gene encodes CDR1 LNHNV and CDR2 YYDKDF (reference sequence). CDR3: CATSTRGQAAGSPLHF. The CDR3 coding sequence is TGTGCCACCAGCACTAGAGGACAGGCCGCAGGTTCACCCCTCCACTTT.

Many counts were recorded for this clonotype. CDR3 sequence reads: CASSKRTGGEIYEQYF. CDR3 DNA sequence: TGTGCCAGTAGTAAAAGGACAGGGGGCGAGATCTACGAGCAGTACTTC. This chain links TRBV19 with TRBJ2-7; 11 nucleotides line up with TRBD1. This CDR3 region has 16 residues. V trimming: 4 bases; J trimming: 3 bases; junction bases outside the gene matches: 8. Germline-derived CDR1 and CDR2 are LNHDA and SQIVND (reference sequence).

This clonotype was counted many times. The chain is built from TRBV10-3 and TRBJ2-2; TRBD1 matches 7 bases. The germline CDR1 and CDR2 sequences are ENHRY and SYGVKD. After removal of 10 bases from V and 2 bases from J, the junction contained 16 bases not matched to a gene. The CDR3 extends over 17 amino acids. Here the CDR3 DNA reads TGTGCCACGAGTTCTACAGGGGACCCCCTAAACACCGGGGAGCTGTTTTTT. Amino acids: CATSSTGDPLNTGELFF.

Concerning this clonotype: This clone may be a read error of a much larger clone one base away. This sequence joins TRBV7-2 and TRBJ2-5; D might be TRBD1 (5 bases). Germline-derived CDR1 and CDR2 are SGHTA and FQGNSA. V was shortened by 6 bases and J by 1 base, with 12 bases between the two germline ends. CDR3 size: 14 residues. Here the CDR3 reads CTSSPGSTQETQYF. DNA for the CDR3: TGTACCAGCAGTCCAGGGTCGACCCAAGAGACCCAGTACTTC.

The J gene is TRBJ1-1, the V gene TRBV24-1; D remains unclear. Germline-derived CDR1 and CDR2 are KGHDR and SFDVKD. V lost 10 bases, J lost 0 bases, and 14 bases lay in between. CDR3 length: 14 amino acids. The CDR3 spells CATGPGMVNTEAFF. The CDR3 bases are TGTGCCACTGGACCTGGGATGGTGAACACTGAAGCTTTCTTT.

As concerns this clonotype: It may be a read error: a sequence one base away is much more abundant. Since no conserved phenylalanine or tryptophan closes the CDR3, a read error is the likely cause. This chain joins TRBV7-9 and TRBJ1-1, with a tentative D call TRBD1 (6 bases). Per germline, CDR1 SEHNR and CDR2 FQNEAQ (reference sequence). The CDR3 totals 13 residues. Trimming cost V 2 bases and J 5 bases, with 9 bases left between them. CDR3 coding DNA: TGTGCCAGCAGCTTAATGGGGGCAACTGAAGCTTTCCTT. Amino acid sequence: CASSLMGATEAFL.

V usage is TRBV6-2 or TRBV6-3 and J usage is TRBJ2-7; D may be TRBD1 (6 bases). The CDR3 consists of 12 residues. V lost 8 bases to trimming and J lost 3 bases, with 11 bases between them. Germline V gene data show CDR1 as MNHEY and CDR2 as SVGEGT. The CDR3 spells CASRDNFYEQYF. DNA of the CDR3: TGTGCCAGCCGGGACAATTTCTACGAGCAGTACTTC.

The sample holds many counts of this clonotype. This chain connects TRBV20-1 to TRBJ1-2; D perhaps matches TRBD1 (5 bases). The CDR3 sequence is 11 residues long. Germline CDR1 reads DFQATT; CDR2 reads SNEGSKA (reference sequence). The CDR3 here is CSARDGYGYTF. DNA of the CDR3: TGCAGCGCCCGGGACGGATATGGCTACACCTTC.

Note on this clonotype: A much more abundant neighbour one base away suggests this may be a read error. The J gene is TRBJ2-7, the V gene TRBV10-3; TRBD2 is a possible D gene (6 bases). Germline values: CDR1 ENHRY, CDR2 SYGVKD. Trimming left V 10 bases short and J 2 bases short, with 15 bases between. The CDR3 runs to 13 residues. CDR3 region: CASREDGPYEQYF. CDR3 DNA sequence: TGTGCCAGCAGGGAGGACGGGCCCTACGAGCAGTACTTC.

This clonotype was seen many times. The DNA of the CDR3 is TGTGCCAGCAGCCCTGTTCGCGGTAGAGCCACCGGGGAGCTGTTTTTT. The encoded protein is CASSPVRGRATGELFF. V usage is TRBV7-2 and J usage is TRBJ2-2; D is ambiguous. With 5 bases removed from V and 4 bases from J, the gap between germline ends came to 17 bases. Germline assignment: CDR1 SGHTA and CDR2 FQGNSA. The CDR3 extends over 16 amino acids.

The chain carries TRBV7-2 and TRBJ2-5, with D maybe TRBD2 (6 bases). V was clipped by 4 bases and J by 2 bases, with 14 bases between them. The CDR3 contains 15 residues. The germline CDR1 and CDR2 sequences are SGHTA and FQGNSA. This CDR3 reads CASSSVGGTQETQYF. DNA of the CDR3: TGTGCCAGCAGCTCCGTTGGCGGGACTCAAGAGACCCAGTACTTC.

A remark on this clonotype: The germline gene is not matched at one end of the junction; a read error may be the cause. The V and J genes are TRBV25-1 and TRBJ1-3; TRBD1 might be the D (5 bases). Germline V gene data show CDR1 as MGHDK and CDR2 as SYGVNS. There are 18 residues in the CDR3. The CDR3 reads CASSQDPSGPGSGNTIYF. The CDR3 DNA reads as TGCGCCAGCAGCCAAGATCCGTCAGGGCCGGGCTCTGGAAACACCATATATTTT.

In this sample, this clonotype turned up a few times. This chain joins TRBV29-1 and TRBJ2-2, with TRBD1 identical over 9 bases. Germline-derived CDR1 and CDR2 are SQVTM and ANQGSEA. The J segment lost 5 bases and the V segment lost 4 bases, leaving 2 bases of the junction unmatched. The CDR3 sequence is 13 residues long. The CDR3 bases are TGCAGCGTTGTTGGGACAGGGACCGGGGAGCTGTTTTTT. It codes for CSVVGTGTGELFF.

A few counts support this clonotype. The V gene is TRBV5-1, the J gene TRBJ2-7; maybe TRBD1 (6 bases). Trimming stripped 0 bases from V and 4 bases from J, with 14 bases between. Looked up from germline, CDR1 is SGHRS and CDR2 is YFSETQ. CDR3 length equals 15 residues. CDR3: CASSLVQGSTYEQYF. The CDR3, as DNA: TGCGCCAGCAGCTTGGTTCAGGGGTCGACTTACGAGCAGTACTTC.

This clonotype was recorded at least ten times. This chain links TRBV7-9 with TRBJ2-7, with 8 bases identical to TRBD2. V lost 5 bases to trimming and J lost 5 bases; unmatched junction nucleotides: 8. The germline V gene has CDR1 SEHNR and CDR2 FQNEAQ (reference sequence). This CDR3 spans 14 amino acids. The CDR3 nucleotides read TGTGCCAGCAGCGGCCGGGGGGGCCCGAACGAGCAGTACTTC. This encodes CASSGRGGPNEQYF.

This clonotype was counted at least ten times. The chain is built from TRBV7-9 and TRBJ2-7, with D perhaps assigned TRBD1 or TRBD2 (5 bases each). This CDR3 spans 14 amino acids. With 1 base removed from V and 7 bases from J, the gap between germline ends came to 14 bases. The germline V gene encodes CDR1 SEHNR and CDR2 FQNEAQ (reference sequence). CDR3 DNA sequence: TGTGCCAGCAGCTTAGAGGGACCGGTGAGGGAGCAGTACTTC. It specifies CASSLEGPVREQYF.